This T cell receptor beta chain was sequenced during a study of blood T cell repertoires in COVID-19. The CDR3 runs 17 residues. Germline lookup yields CDR1 SGHRS and CDR2 YFSETQ. V was pared by 3 bases and J by 9 bases, with 17 bases of the junction left unmatched. Original processing methods: Reference gene primer amplification yielded estimated nucleated cell counts. Data came from immunoSEQ multiplex PCR; TCRdb stores just in-frame clones and leaves some out. Clone size and the V and J calls come from that table; the DNA yielded D and trimming. This table has approximately 180,000 clones, roughly 91% appearing once.

Sequenced material: peripheral blood. The receptor was derived from a human donor in a cohort sampled during active COVID-19. V is TRBV5-1 and J is TRBJ2-2; 7 bases map to TRBD2. The CDR3 coding sequence is TGCGCCAGCAGCTCTTCCCCTAGCGGAGCTGAGTATCGGGAGCTGTTTTTT. Encoded protein: CASSSSPSGAEYRELFF.